This T cell receptor (beta chain) stems from a study of blood T cell repertoires in COVID-19 (dated by TCRdb to the early 2020s). Context from the whole study: The collaborator samples originated in the United States, Italy and Spain and spanned the acute and convalescent phases of COVID-19. The repertoires were released in a freely available public database intended as a resource for research on the immune response to SARS-CoV-2. Nearly every sample came with metadata listing a de-identified subject ID, COVID-19 status, age in years and sex. The material from the prospective study consisted of cDNA or gDNA derived from T cells, B-cell-depleted T cells, or PBMCs. The dataset comprised deeply sampled blood TCRbeta repertoires from subjects exposed to, actively infected with, or recovered from COVID-19. Where available, HLA class I and class II types were obtained from metadata supplied by the sample provider rather than from assay-based typing. The samples were drawn from the first 160 participants of the ongoing ImmuneRACE study and from some 1,300 subjects provided by 6 global collaborators. Results and caveats for the whole study, not just this receptor: How much clinical and demographic metadata was included differed by source and by participant, and the metadata was provided uncurated.

Each collaborating institution followed its own protocols to collect whole blood in K2EDTA tubes. Collaborator samples were shipped for TCRbeta analysis as frozen whole blood, isolated PBMCs, or DNA extracted from either sample type. V sheds 0 bases and J sheds 5 bases, leaving 16 bases between their ends. Inclusive of the bounding cysteine and phenylalanine, the CDR3 is 17 residues long. The kept DNA is CDR3 alone, 51 bases in frame from the first base. Per the germline V gene, KGHDR is the CDR1 and SFDVKD is the CDR2. TCRbeta CDR3 regions were amplified from genomic DNA using the immunoSEQ Assay, a bias-controlled multiplex PCR. The study's processing was this. Within the assay, amplification of reference gene primers was used to estimate how many nucleated cells each sample contained. Sequence reads were collapsed and filtered to measure the absolute abundance of every unique TCRbeta CDR3 rearrangement. Productive Simpson clonality was computed per sample as the square root of Simpson's diversity index over productive rearrangements. TCRdb carries this immuneACCESS record with in-frame sequences only. Its versions omit some clonotypes, under half of them owing to an unresolved V gene in the studies checked, with the rest unexplained. V and J calls and clone size come straight from that table; D and trimming were deduced from the DNA. In all, the sample holds about 150,000 clones, and around 90% of those were seen once. Roughly 0.54% of the sample is in the top ten clones.

In the case of this clone: What antigen it recognizes has not been identified. No base qualities exist here, and no much larger clone lies one base off it.

The sequenced material came from peripheral blood. This TCR was recovered from a man aged 45-65 years with acute or convalescent COVID-19. Rearrangement joined TRBV24-1 to TRBJ2-1; D gene: possibly TRBD2, on 6 matching bases. The DNA sequence is TGTGCCACCAGTGATTTGGGTAGTGCGGGGCTAAACAATGAGCAGTTCTTC. Its amino acids are CATSDLGSAGLNNEQFF.